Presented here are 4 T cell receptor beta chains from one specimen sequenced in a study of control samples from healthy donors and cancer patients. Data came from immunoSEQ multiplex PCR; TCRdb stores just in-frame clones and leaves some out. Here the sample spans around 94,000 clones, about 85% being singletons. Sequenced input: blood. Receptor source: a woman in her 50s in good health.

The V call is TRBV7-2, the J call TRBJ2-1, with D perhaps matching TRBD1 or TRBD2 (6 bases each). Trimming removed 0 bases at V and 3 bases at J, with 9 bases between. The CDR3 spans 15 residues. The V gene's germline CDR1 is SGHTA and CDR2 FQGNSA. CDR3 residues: CASSLAGGNYNEQFF. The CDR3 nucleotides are TGTGCCAGCAGCTTAGCGGGGGGCAACTACAATGAGCAGTTCTTC.

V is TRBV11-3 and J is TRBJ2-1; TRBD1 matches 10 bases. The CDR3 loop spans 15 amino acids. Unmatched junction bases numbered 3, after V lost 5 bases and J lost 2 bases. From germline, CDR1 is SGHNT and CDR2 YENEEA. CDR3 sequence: CASSTGQGAYNEQFF. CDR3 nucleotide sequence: TGTGCCAGCAGCACCGGACAGGGGGCCTACAATGAGCAGTTCTTC.

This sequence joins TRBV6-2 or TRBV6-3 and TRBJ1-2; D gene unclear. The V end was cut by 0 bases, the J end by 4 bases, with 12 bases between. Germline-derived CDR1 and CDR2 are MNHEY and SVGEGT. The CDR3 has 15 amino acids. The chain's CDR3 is CASSYSRTTGYGYTF. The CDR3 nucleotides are TGTGCCAGCAGTTACTCCCGAACCACCGGCTATGGCTACACCTTC.

The CDR3 sequence is CASSPRAGNTIYF. For the CDR3, the DNA is TGCGCCAGCAGCCCCAGGGCTGGAAACACCATATATTTT. The chain is built from TRBV5-1 and TRBJ1-3, with D maybe TRBD1 (5 bases). The CDR3 covers 13 residues. V shed 4 bases and J shed 2 bases, with 7 bases lying between them. Looked up from germline, CDR1 is SGHRS and CDR2 is YFSETQ.